The TCR beta chain under discussion was sequenced for a study of blood T cell repertoires in COVID-19. The CDR3 loop spans 18 amino acids. The germline V gene encodes CDR1 SGHKS and CDR2 YYEKEE (reference sequence). Trimming at V came to 2 bases and at J to 1 base, leaving 10 bases not matched to a gene. As processed by the authors: Amplified reference gene primers provided the basis for estimating nucleated cell counts. TCRdb's copy holds only in-frame clones and misses some; the assay was immunoSEQ multiplex PCR. V and J calls and clone size are given by that table; D and trimming were obtained from the DNA. This table has over 200,000 clones, approximately 85% appearing once.

Sequencing input: peripheral blood. The clonotype originates from a woman aged 30 to 39 with acute or convalescent COVID-19. The V call is TRBV5-5, the J call TRBJ2-5; TRBD2 matches at 11 bases. In nucleotides, the CDR3 is TGTGCCAGCAGCTTACGTCTAGCGGGAGGAGTTGGCCAAGAGACCCAGTACTTC. Residues: CASSLRLAGGVGQETQYF.